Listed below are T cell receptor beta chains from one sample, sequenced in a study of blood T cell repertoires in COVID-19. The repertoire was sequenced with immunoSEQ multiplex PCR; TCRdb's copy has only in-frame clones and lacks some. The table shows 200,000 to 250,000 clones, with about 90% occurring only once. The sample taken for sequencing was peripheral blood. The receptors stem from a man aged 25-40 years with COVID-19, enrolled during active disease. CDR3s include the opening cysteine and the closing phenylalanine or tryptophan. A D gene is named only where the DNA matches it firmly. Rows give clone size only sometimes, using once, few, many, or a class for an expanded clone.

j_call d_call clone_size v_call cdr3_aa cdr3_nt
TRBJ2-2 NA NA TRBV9 CASSASLVSGELFF TGTGCCAGCAGCGCATCACTAGTTTCCGGGGAGCTGTTTTTT
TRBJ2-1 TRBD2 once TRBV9 CASSPGRNLAGTTNNEQFF TGTGCCAGCAGCCCGGGACGTAACCTGGCCGGGACTACGAACAATGAGCAGTTCTTC
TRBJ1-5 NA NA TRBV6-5 CASSYAGPNQPQHF TGTGCCAGCAGTTACGCAGGCCCCAATCAGCCCCAGCATTTT
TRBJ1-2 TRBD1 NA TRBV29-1 CSVGVQGALYGYTF TGCAGCGTTGGGGTCCAGGGGGCTCTTTATGGCTACACCTTC
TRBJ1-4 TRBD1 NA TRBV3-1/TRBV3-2 CASSPPRTGRTGKLFF TGTGCCAGCAGCCCACCACGGACAGGGAGAACGGGAAAACTGTTTTTT
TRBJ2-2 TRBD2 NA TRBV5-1 CASSPAGLAATGELFF TGCGCCAGCAGCCCCGCCGGACTAGCAGCCACCGGGGAGCTGTTTTTT
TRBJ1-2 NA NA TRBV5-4 CASSFGGDNYGYTF TGTGCCAGCAGCTTTGGAGGGGATAACTATGGCTACACCTTC
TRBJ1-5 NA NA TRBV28 CASSPTGNSQPQHF TGTGCCAGCAGTCCCACAGGAAACAGTCAGCCCCAGCATTTT
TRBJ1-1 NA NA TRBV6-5 CASSYSAGEVNTEAFF TGTGCCAGCAGTTACTCGGCAGGGGAAGTGAACACTGAAGCTTTCTTT
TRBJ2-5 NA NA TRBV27 CASSPRGPQETQYF TGTGCCAGCAGTCCCAGGGGTCCCCAAGAGACCCAGTACTTC
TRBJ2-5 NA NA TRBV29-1 CSVGQETQYF TGCAGCGTCGGCCAAGAGACCCAGTACTTC
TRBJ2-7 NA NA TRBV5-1 CASSLVGAGLDEQYF TGCGCCAGCAGCTTGGTCGGCGCAGGGTTGGACGAGCAGTACTTC
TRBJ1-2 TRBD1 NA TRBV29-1 CSAPGTGQGVYGYTF TGCAGCGCCCCGGGAACGGGACAGGGTGTCTATGGCTACACCTTC
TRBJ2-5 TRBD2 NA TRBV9 CASSVAGGQETQYF TGTGCCAGCAGCGTCGCGGGGGGGCAAGAGACCCAGTACTTC
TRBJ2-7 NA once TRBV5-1 CASGAGTSPYEQYF TGCGCCAGTGGGGCCGGGACAAGTCCCTACGAGCAGTACTTC
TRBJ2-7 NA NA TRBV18 CASSPQGLYEQYF TGTGCCAGCTCCCCTCAGGGTCTCTACGAGCAGTACTTC
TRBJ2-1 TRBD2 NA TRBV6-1 CASSEGTSGLLEQFF TGTGCCAGCAGTGAGGGGACTAGCGGGCTCTTGGAGCAGTTCTTC
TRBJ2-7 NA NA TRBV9 CASSSRSGRTSSYEQYF TGTGCCAGCAGCTCACGTTCGGGCCGAACTAGCTCCTACGAGCAGTACTTC
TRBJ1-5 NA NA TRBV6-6 CASSPRDTNQPQHF TGTGCCAGCAGTCCCCGGGACACCAATCAGCCCCAGCATTTT
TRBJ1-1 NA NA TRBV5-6 CASSLEFGGPEAFF TGTGCCAGCAGCTTGGAGTTCGGGGGGCCTGAAGCTTTCTTT
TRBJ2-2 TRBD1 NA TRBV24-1 CATSEPDRDTGELFF TGTGCCACCAGTGAACCAGACAGGGACACCGGGGAGCTGTTTTTT
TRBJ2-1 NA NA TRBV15 CATSRDHYNEQFF TGTGCCACCAGCAGAGATCACTACAATGAGCAGTTCTTC
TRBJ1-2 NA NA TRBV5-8 CASSLDGVVANYGYTF TGTGCCAGCAGCTTGGACGGGGTGGTCGCTAACTATGGCTACACCTTC
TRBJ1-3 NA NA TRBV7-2 CASSLGLTLSGNTIYF TGTGCCAGCAGCTTAGGGCTGACACTCTCTGGAAACACCATATATTTT
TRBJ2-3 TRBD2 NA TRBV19 CASSTASGGAADTQYF TGTGCCAGTAGTACAGCTAGCGGGGGGGCCGCAGATACGCAGTATTTT